This TCR beta chain was sequenced for a study of T cells in Graves' hyperthyroidism and ophthalmopathy. Disease duration under 2 months; hyperthyroidism patients were aged 18 to 65. Before ophthalmopathy appeared, progressors gave blood at initial hyperthyroidism diagnosis. The sample holds many counts of this clonotype. Its antigen remains unidentified. Findings and caveats of the study: Most thyroid clonotypes with frequency above 0.001 were detected in blood.

Using RNA transcripts as the source, TCR beta CDR3 regions were amplified. In the first-round RT-PCR of the TCR CDR3, the HTBI primer set was used. TCRdb reanalysed the multiplex PCR reads using MiXCR and keeps one entry per CDR3 protein. The repertoire includes fewer than 500,000 distinct CDR3 sequences, about 13% of them detected once, and less than 25% sits in the top ten. Trimming cost V 7 bases and J 5 bases, with 17 bases left between them. This CDR3 is 14 amino acids long. From germline, CDR1 is SEHNR and CDR2 FQNEAQ (reference sequence). The V and J genes are TRBV7-9 and TRBJ1-1; TRBD1 might be the D (6 bases). The sequence was obtained from a man younger than 45 with Graves' hyperthyroidism that later progressed to Graves' ophthalmopathy. Sequenced sample: blood. The CDR3 region is CASIPGGGRTEAFF. Here the CDR3 DNA reads TGTGCCAGCATCCCGGGAGGGGGAAGGACTGAAGCTTTCTTT. Using reference TRBV7-9 and TRBJ1-1 for the parts outside the CDR3, the full variable domain is DTGVSQNPRHKITKRGQNVTFRCDPISEHNRLYWYRQTLGQGPEFLTYFQNEAQLEKSRLLSDRFSAERPKGSFSTLEIQRTEQGDSAMYLCASIPGGGRTEAFFGQGTRLTVV.